The TCR beta chain described here comes from a study of blood T cell repertoires in COVID-19. Turning to the study itself: T cells, B-cell-depleted T cells, or PBMCs provided the cDNA or gDNA that served as material.

The data were produced by immunoSEQ multiplex PCR, yet TCRdb's version contains in-frame clones alone and is incomplete. The sample records tens of thousands of clones, 65% to 85% being singletons. Trimming cost V 2 bases and J 7 bases; bases outside gene matches: 8. This CDR3 spans 17 amino acids. Germline V lookup: CDR1 LGHNA, CDR2 YSLEER. The TCR originated in a man between 65 and 85 years old with COVID-19, enrolled during active disease. The chain combines TRBV4-3 with TRBJ2-2, with 12 bases that match TRBD2. The sequencing sample was made of peripheral blood. CDR3: CASSQILAGGHSGELFF. Written as DNA, the CDR3 is TGCGCCAGCAGCCAAATCCTAGCGGGGGGGCATAGCGGGGAGCTGTTTTTT.